The entry that follows covers one T cell receptor (beta chain) sequence. From germline, CDR1 is SGHRS and CDR2 YFSETQ. This CDR3 is built from 16 residues. V lost 4 bases to trimming and J lost 2 bases, with 16 bases between them. The sample originates from a study of cytomegalovirus exposure and HLA in healthy donors. TCRdb keeps only in-frame clones here, not all; method: immunoSEQ multiplex PCR. The sample includes approximately 190,000 clones, approximately 84% seen only once; the top ten take roughly 7%. The chain employs TRBV5-1 and TRBJ2-1; weak D call: TRBD2 (5 bases). Input material: PBMCs. The receptor's source is a young man in good health and CMV-seropositive. The DNA for the CDR3 is TGCGCCAGCAGCCCAGGACGTGACGGGGCCTACAATGAGCAGTTCTTC. Translated: CASSPGRDGAYNEQFF.